The 5 T cell receptor beta chains below all came from one sample that was sequenced in a study of OX40 agonist ivuxolimab in advanced cancers. The method behind the library was the immunoSEQ multiplex PCR assay. This is the immuneACCESS table as TCRdb keeps it, with only in-frame sequences that have V and J called. A part of the clones is gone; compared with another copy, unresolved V genes explain less than half, and the rest is unexplained. The sample has 60,000 to 75,000 clones on record, approximately 90% of them singletons. Around 0.76% of the sample lies in the top ten. The sequencing used CD4+ or CD8+ T cells sorted from blood, collected in a trial of the OX40 agonist ivuxolimab. All receptors come from an adult with an advanced solid tumor such as melanoma, head and neck, liver or kidney cancer.

The chain joins TRBV27 to TRBJ1-2; weak D call: TRBD1 (5 bases). The CDR3 runs to 14 residues. From germline, CDR1 is MNHEY and CDR2 SMNVEV (reference sequence). The germline V and J ends were trimmed by 1 base and 7 bases, with 13 bases remaining between them. The DNA for the CDR3 is TGTGCCAGCAGTTTATTGTTTTCCGGGGGTGGCTACACCTTC. Residues: CASSLLFSGGGYTF.

The chain joins TRBV5-1 to TRBJ1-5, with TRBD1 as a possible D gene (5 bases). The CDR3 spans 13 residues. Trimming stripped 0 bases from V and 5 bases from J, with 6 bases between. Germline V gives CDR1 SGHRS, CDR2 YFSETQ. Written as DNA, the CDR3 is TGCGCCAGCAGCTTGGCGGGGGATCAGCCCCAGCATTTT. It encodes CASSLAGDQPQHF.

The chain recombines TRBV15 with TRBJ1-5; 7 bases are a match to TRBD1. The V segment lost 3 bases and the J segment 3 bases; nucleotides outside the gene matches: 8. CDR1 and CDR2 from the germline V gene are LNHNV and YYDKDF (reference sequence). The CDR3 totals 16 residues. The CDR3 is CATSRDTGAYNQPQHF. CDR3 bases: TGTGCCACCAGCAGGGATACAGGGGCCTACAATCAGCCCCAGCATTTT.

The CDR3 reads CASSPRGSGRGGTGELFF. CDR3 coding DNA: TGTGCCAGCAGCCCCAGAGGTAGCGGGAGGGGTGGCACCGGGGAGCTGTTTTTT. This chain connects TRBV7-8 to TRBJ2-2, with TRBD2 identical over 11 bases. Germline trimming cut 5 bases from V and 4 bases from J; bases unmatched to any gene: 12. This CDR3 has 18 amino acids. CDR1 is SGHVS, CDR2 FQNEAQ, per germline. The variable domain in full, completed from reference TRBV7-8 and TRBJ2-2, reads GAGVSQSPRYKVAKRGQDVALRCDPISGHVSLFWYQQALGQGPEFLTYFQNEAQLDKSGLPSDRFFAERPEGSVSTLKIQRTQQEDSAVYLCASSPRGSGRGGTGELFFGEGSRLTVL.

The CDR3, as DNA: TGTGCCATCACCAGGGGGCCCCTCTCTGGGGCCAACGTCCTGACTTTC. Translated: CAITRGPLSGANVLTF. The genes are TRBV10-3 and TRBJ2-6, with 8 positions matching TRBD1. V was pared by 7 bases and J by 0 bases, with 5 bases of the junction left unmatched. CDR1 and CDR2 (germline): ENHRY, SYGVKD. The CDR3 is 16 amino acids.